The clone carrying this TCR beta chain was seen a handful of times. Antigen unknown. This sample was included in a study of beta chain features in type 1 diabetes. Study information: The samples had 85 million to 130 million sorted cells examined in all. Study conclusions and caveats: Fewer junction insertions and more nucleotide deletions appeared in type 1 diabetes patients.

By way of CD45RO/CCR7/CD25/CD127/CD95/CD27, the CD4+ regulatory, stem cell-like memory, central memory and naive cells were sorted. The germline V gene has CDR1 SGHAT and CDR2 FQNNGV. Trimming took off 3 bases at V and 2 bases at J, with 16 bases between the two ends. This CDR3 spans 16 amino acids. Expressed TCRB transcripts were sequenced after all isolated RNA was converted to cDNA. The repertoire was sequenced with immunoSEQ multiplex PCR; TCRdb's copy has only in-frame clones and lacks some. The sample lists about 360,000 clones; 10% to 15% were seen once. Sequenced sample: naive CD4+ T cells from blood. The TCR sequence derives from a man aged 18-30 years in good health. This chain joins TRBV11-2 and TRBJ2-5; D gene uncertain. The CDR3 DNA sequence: TGTGCCAGCAGCTTCAACCCCACCCGAGCGCAAGAGACCCAGTACTTC. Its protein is CASSFNPTRAQETQYF. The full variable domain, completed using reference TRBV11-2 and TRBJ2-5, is EAGVAQSPRYKIIEKRQSVAFWCNPISGHATLYWYQQILGQGPKLLIQFQNNGVVDDSQLPKDRFSAERLKGVDSTLKIQPAKLEDSAVYLCASSFNPTRAQETQYFGPGTRLLVL.